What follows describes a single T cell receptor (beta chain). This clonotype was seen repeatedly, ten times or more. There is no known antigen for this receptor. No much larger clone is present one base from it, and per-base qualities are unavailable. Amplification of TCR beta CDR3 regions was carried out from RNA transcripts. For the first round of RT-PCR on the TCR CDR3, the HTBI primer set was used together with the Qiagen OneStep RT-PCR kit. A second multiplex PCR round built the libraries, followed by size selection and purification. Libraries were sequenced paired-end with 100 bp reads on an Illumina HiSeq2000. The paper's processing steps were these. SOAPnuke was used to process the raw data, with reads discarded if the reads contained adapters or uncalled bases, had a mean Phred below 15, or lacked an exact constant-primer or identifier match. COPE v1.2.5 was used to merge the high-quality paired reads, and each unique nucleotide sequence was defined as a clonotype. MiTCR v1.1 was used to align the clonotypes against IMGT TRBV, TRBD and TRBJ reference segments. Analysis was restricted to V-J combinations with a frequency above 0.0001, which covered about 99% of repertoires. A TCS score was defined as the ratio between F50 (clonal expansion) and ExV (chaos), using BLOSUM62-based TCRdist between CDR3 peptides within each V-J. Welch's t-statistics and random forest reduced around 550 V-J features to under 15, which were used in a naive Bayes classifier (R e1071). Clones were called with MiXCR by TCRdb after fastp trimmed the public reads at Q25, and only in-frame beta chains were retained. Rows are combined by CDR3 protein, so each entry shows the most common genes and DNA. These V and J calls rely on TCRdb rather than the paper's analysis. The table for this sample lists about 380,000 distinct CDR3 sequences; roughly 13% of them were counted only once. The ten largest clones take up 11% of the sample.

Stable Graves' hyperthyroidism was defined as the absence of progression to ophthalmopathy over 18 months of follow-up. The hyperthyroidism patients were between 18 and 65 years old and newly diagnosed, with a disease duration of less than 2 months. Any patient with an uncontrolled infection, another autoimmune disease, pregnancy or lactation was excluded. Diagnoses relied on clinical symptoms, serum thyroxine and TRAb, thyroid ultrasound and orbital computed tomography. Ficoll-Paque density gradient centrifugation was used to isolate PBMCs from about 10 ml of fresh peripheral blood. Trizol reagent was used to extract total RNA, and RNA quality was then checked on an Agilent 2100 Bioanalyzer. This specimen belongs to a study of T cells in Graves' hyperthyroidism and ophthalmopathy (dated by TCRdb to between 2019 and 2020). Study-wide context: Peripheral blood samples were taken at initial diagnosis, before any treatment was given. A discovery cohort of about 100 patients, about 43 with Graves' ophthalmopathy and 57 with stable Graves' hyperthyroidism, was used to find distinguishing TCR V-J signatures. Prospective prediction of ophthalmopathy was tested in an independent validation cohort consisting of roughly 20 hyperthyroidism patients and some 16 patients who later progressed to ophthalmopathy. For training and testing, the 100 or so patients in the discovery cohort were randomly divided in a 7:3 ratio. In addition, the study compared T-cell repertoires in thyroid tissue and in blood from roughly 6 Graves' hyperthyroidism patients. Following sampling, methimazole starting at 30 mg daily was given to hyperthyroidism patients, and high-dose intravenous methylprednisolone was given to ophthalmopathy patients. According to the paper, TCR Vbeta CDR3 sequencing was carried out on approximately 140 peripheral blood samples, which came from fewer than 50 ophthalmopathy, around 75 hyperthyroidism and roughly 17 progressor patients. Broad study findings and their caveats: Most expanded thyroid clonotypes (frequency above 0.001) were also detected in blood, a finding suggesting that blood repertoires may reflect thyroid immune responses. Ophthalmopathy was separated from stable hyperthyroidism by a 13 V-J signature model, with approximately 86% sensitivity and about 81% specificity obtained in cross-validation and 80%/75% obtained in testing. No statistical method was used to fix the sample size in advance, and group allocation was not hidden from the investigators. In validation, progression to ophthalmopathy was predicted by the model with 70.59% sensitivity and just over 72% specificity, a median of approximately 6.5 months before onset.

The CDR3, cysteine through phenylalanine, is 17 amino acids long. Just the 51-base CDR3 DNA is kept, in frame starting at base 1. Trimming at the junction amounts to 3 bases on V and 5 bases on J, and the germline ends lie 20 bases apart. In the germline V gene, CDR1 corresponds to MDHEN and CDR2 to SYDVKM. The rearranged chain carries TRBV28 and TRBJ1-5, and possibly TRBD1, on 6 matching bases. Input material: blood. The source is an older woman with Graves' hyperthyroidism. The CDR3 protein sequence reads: CASSLGPGQRGHQPQHF. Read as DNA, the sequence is TGTGCCAGCAGTTTGGGGCCGGGACAACGAGGGCATCAGCCCCAGCATTTT.